The 16 T cell receptor beta chains below come from one sample, sequenced in a study of blood T cell repertoires in COVID-19. The repertoire was sequenced with immunoSEQ multiplex PCR; TCRdb's copy has only in-frame clones and lacks some. The sample yields 220,000 or so clones, around 82% seen once. What was sequenced was peripheral blood. The receptors stem from a woman aged 30 to 39 who had recovered from COVID-19.

In its sample, this clone was seen a few times. V is TRBV30 and J is TRBJ2-3; possibly TRBD1 for D (6 bases). The CDR3 contains 17 residues. V was clipped by 0 bases and J by 8 bases, with 24 bases between them. From germline, CDR1 is GTSNPN and CDR2 SVGIG (reference sequence). CDR3 region: CAWSVKFGAGVTVTQYF. The CDR3 DNA reads TGTGCCTGGAGTGTAAAGTTTGGGGCAGGGGTAACGGTTACGCAGTATTTT.

V usage is TRBV27 and J usage is TRBJ1-2, with a weak D call TRBD1 (6 bases). V was trimmed by 0 bases and J by 3 bases, leaving 8 bases between them. Germline V gene data show CDR1 as MNHEY and CDR2 as SMNVEV (reference sequence). CDR3 length: 14 residues. The CDR3 nucleotides are TGTGCCAGCAGTTTATCGAAGGGGGACTATGGCTACACCTTC. Translated, it gives CASSLSKGDYGYTF.

J is TRBJ1-1 and V is TRBV19; D remains unclear. CDR1 and CDR2 from the germline V gene are LNHDA and SQIVND (reference sequence). Trimming removed 3 bases from V and 8 bases from J, with 13 bases in between. The CDR3 runs 13 residues. The CDR3: CASSMMTITEAFF. The CDR3 bases are TGTGCCAGTAGTATGATGACAATAACAGAAGCTTTCTTT.

The chain recombines TRBV7-3 with TRBJ2-7; TRBD2 is a possible D gene (6 bases). The ends were cut back, 5 bases at V and 4 bases at J, with 21 bases in the middle. The CDR3 spans 16 residues. CDR1 is SGHTA and CDR2 is FQGTGA in the germline V gene. The CDR3 coding sequence is TGTGCCAGCAGCCCGAGGGGCGGGATTACGAGGTACGAGCAGTACTTC. Its protein is CASSPRGGITRYEQYF.

The V call is TRBV25-1, the J call TRBJ2-7; no clear D gene. The CDR3 has 14 residues. V was cut by 1 base and J by 2 bases, with 9 bases left in between. CDR1 and CDR2 from the germline V gene are MGHDK and SYGVNS. CDR3 nucleotides: TGTGCCAGCAGTGAATTTGGCAGTGCCTACGAGCAGTACTTC. It translates to CASSEFGSAYEQYF.

The genes are TRBV27 and TRBJ2-5; 8 bases line up with TRBD1. With V trimmed by 4 bases and J by 4 bases, 5 bases remained unmatched. CDR1 MNHEY and CDR2 SMNVEV come from the germline V gene (reference sequence). This CDR3 has 14 residues. CDR3 sequence reads: CASSSRTGTETQYF. The CDR3 DNA sequence: TGTGCCAGCAGTTCCCGGACAGGGACAGAGACCCAGTACTTC.

V gene TRBV18 combines with J gene TRBJ2-2, with D possibly matching TRBD2 (6 bases). V lost 3 bases to trimming and J lost 4 bases, with 15 bases between them. The length of the CDR3 is 16 residues. Germline lookup yields CDR1 KGHSH and CDR2 LQKENI. CDR3 residues: CASSPSSAGRTGELFF. The CDR3 bases are TGTGCCAGCTCACCTTCAAGCGCGGGACGCACCGGGGAGCTGTTTTTT.

The chain carries TRBV4-1 and TRBJ1-2; TRBD1 aligns across 11 bases. CDR1 and CDR2 from the germline V gene are MGHRA and YSYEKL. Trimming cost V 4 bases and J 4 bases; bases outside gene matches: 5. This CDR3 has 15 residues. CDR3 region: CASSLGTGGGYGYTF. Here the CDR3 DNA reads TGCGCCAGCAGCCTGGGGACAGGGGGAGGCTATGGCTACACCTTC.

The V call is TRBV9, the J call TRBJ1-5; D is perhaps TRBD1 (6 bases). The germline CDR1 and CDR2 sequences are SGDLS and YYNGEE. The CDR3 contains 15 residues. The V end was cut by 4 bases, the J end by 0 bases, with 11 bases between. CDR3 nucleotide sequence: TGTGCCAGCAGCTCGAGAGGGGGTAGCAATCAGCCCCAGCATTTT. It translates to CASSSRGGSNQPQHF.

The chain links TRBV29-1 to TRBJ2-7, with D tentatively TRBD2 (5 bases). The germline V and J ends were trimmed by 2 bases and 0 bases, with 11 bases remaining between them. CDR1 and CDR2 (germline): SQVTM, ANQGSEA. The CDR3 runs 14 residues. The CDR3 reads CSVELGGSSYEQYF. The CDR3 DNA sequence: TGCAGCGTTGAACTGGGTGGGAGCTCCTACGAGCAGTACTTC.

The V gene is TRBV11-2, the J gene TRBJ1-6, with D hard to call. Per the germline V gene, CDR1 is SGHAT and CDR2 is FQNNGV. V lost 0 bases, J lost 9 bases, and 12 bases lay in between. The length of the CDR3 is 15 residues. CDR3 sequence: CASSLEVEGSSPLHF. CDR3 nucleotides: TGTGCCAGCAGCTTAGAGGTCGAAGGGAGTTCACCCCTCCACTTT.

This clone came up many times. The V and J genes are TRBV6-2 or TRBV6-3 and TRBJ2-1; 9 bases are a match to TRBD1. Per the germline V gene, CDR1 is MNHEY and CDR2 is SVGEGT. V lost 6 bases to trimming and J lost 6 bases; unmatched junction nucleotides: 6. This CDR3 is 14 amino acids long. CDR3 sequence: CASRYRDRANEQFF. The CDR3 coding sequence is TGTGCCAGCAGGTACAGGGACAGGGCCAATGAGCAGTTCTTC.

Turning to this clone: A junction end diverges from the germline sequence, so it may reflect a read error. The same CDR3 can be traced to other DNA sequences in this sample. This sequence joins TRBV5-1 and TRBJ2-1; D perhaps matches TRBD1 (5 bases). The CDR3 covers 15 residues. Germline V lookup: CDR1 SGHRS, CDR2 YFSETQ. The CDR3 region is CASSLGAGNYNEQFF. For the CDR3, the DNA is TGCGCCAGCAGCTTGGGGGCAGGGAACTACAATGAACAGTTCTTC. The variable domain in full, with the rest retrieved from reference TRBV5-1 and TRBJ2-1, is KAGVTQTPRYLIKTRGQQVTLSCSPISGHRSVSWYQQTPGQGLQFLFEYFSETQRNKGNFPGRFSGRQFSNSRSEMNVSTLELGDSALYLCASSLGAGNYNEQFFGPGTRLTVL.

The CDR3 loop is CASSPPPSSGRAGELFF. The CDR3, as DNA: TGTGCCAGCAGCCCGCCCCCCTCTAGCGGGAGGGCCGGGGAGCTGTTTTTT. This chain joins TRBV11-3 and TRBJ2-2; 12 nucleotides match TRBD2. With V trimmed by 5 bases and J by 6 bases, 10 bases remained unmatched. Germline V gene data show CDR1 as SGHNT and CDR2 as YENEEA. The CDR3 totals 17 residues.

On this clone: This sample includes further DNA sequences coding for the same CDR3. The CDR3 sequence: CASSLAGTGEEKLFF. CDR3 nucleotides: TGCGCCAGCAGCTTGGCCGGGACGGGGGAAGAAAAACTGTTTTTT. J is TRBJ1-4 and V is TRBV5-1, with a possible D match to TRBD1 (5 bases). This CDR3 is built from 15 residues. The germline gives CDR1 SGHRS, CDR2 YFSETQ. With 0 bases removed from V and 8 bases from J, the gap between germline ends came to 14 bases.

This sequence joins TRBV27 and TRBJ2-2; D uncertain. Germline CDR1 MNHEY, CDR2 SMNVEV (reference sequence). The length of the CDR3 is 13 residues. V was trimmed by 0 bases and J by 6 bases, leaving 5 bases between them. CDR3 residues: CASSLSYPGELFF. In DNA, the CDR3 is TGTGCCAGCAGTTTATCTTATCCCGGGGAGCTGTTTTTT.